The 15 T cell receptor beta chains below all came from one sample that was sequenced in a study of prognosis after radiotherapy for stage I lung cancer. Genomic DNA yielded TCR beta CDR3, amplified by two-round multiplex PCR. The first round of PCR was done with primers that matched each TRBV and TRBJ gene. One entry per CDR3 protein results from TCRdb running MiXCR on the multiplex PCR reads. This table holds roughly 20,000 distinct CDR3 sequences, around 40% found once. This sample comprised PBMCs, obtained before or after stereotactic body radiation therapy (not recorded which). The receptors originated from a donor over 45 with non-small cell lung cancer.

This clonotype was counted a single time. V is TRBV20-1 and J is TRBJ2-3; possibly TRBD1 or TRBD2 for D (5 bases each). The CDR3 is 13 residues long. The V gene's germline CDR1 is DFQATT and CDR2 SNEGSKA (reference sequence). V lost 3 bases and J lost 6, with 13 bases in between. CDR3 DNA: TGCAGTGCTAGCTTAAGGGGAGCGGATACGCAGTATTTT. Encoded protein: CSASLRGADTQYF.

This clonotype has at least ten counts. The chain is built from TRBV14 and TRBJ1-2, with a possible D match to TRBD1 (5 bases). Germline CDR1 is SGHDN and CDR2 is FVKESK. Trimming took off 4 bases at V and 8 bases at J, with 14 bases between the two ends. The CDR3 runs to 13 residues. In DNA, the CDR3 is TGTGCCAGCAGCCCTCTAAGGGGAGGAGGCTACACCTTC. Protein: CASSPLRGGGYTF.

This clonotype appeared a few times. A single base separates this from a much larger clone, so it may be a read error. The chain uses TRBV18 and TRBJ2-7; perhaps TRBD2 as D (6 bases). The CDR3 is made up of 13 amino acids. Between the trimmed V and J ends, which lost 6 bases and 4 bases, there was a span of 13 bases. CDR1 is KGHSH, CDR2 LQKENI, per germline. The CDR3 nucleotides are TGTGCCAGCTCGTCCTCTAGCGTGTACGAGCAGTACTTC. Its translation: CASSSSSVYEQYF. The full variable domain, with the rest looked up from reference TRBV18 and TRBJ2-7, is NAGVMQNPRHLVRRRGQEARLRCSPMKGHSHVYWYRQLPEEGLKFMVYLQKENIIDESGMPKERFSAEFPKEGPSILRIQQVVRGDSAAYFCASSSSSVYEQYFGPGTRLTVT.

Notes on this clonotype: A much larger clone differs from this one at a single base, so this may be a read error. The CDR3 bases are TGTGCCAGCAGTTATAGCGGGAGCGCTCAGACCGGGGGGCTGTTTTTT. It yields the protein CASSYSGSAQTGGLFF. V and J are TRBV6-9 and TRBJ2-2; the match to TRBD2 covers 8 bases. From germline, CDR1 is MNHGY and CDR2 SVAAGI. The CDR3 runs 16 residues.

In its sample, this clonotype ranks as medium-sized (0.01 to 0.1%). The chain is built from TRBV28 and TRBJ2-1; D gene uncertain. There are 15 residues in the CDR3. V lost 5 bases and J 4 bases, leaving 15 bases between the germline ends. Germline assignment: CDR1 MDHEN and CDR2 SYDVKM. The CDR3 DNA reads as TGTGCCAGCAGTCTCCCTTCGTCTGGATACAATGAGCAGTTCTTC. Protein: CASSLPSSGYNEQFF.

Points on this clonotype: This may be a read error, as it is one base from a much larger clone. This chain links TRBV18 with TRBJ2-1, with D hard to call. The CDR3 is 15 amino acids. Trimming removed 2 bases at V and 2 bases at J, with 10 bases between. Per the germline V gene, CDR1 is KGHSH and CDR2 is LQKENI. CDR3 DNA: TGTGCCAGCTCACCAGGGCATTTTCCCTACAATGAGCAGTTCTTC. Translated: CASSPGHFPYNEQFF.

This clonotype was found many times. The chain carries TRBV15 and TRBJ1-5, with D unresolved. Per the germline V gene, CDR1 is LNHNV and CDR2 is YYDKDF (reference sequence). The V end was cut by 0 bases, the J end by 5 bases, with 8 bases between. There are 14 residues in the CDR3. The CDR3 is CATSRDPGDQPQHF. DNA for the CDR3: TGTGCCACCAGCAGAGATCCGGGCGATCAGCCCCAGCATTTT.

The chain carries TRBV20-1 and TRBJ2-1, with D perhaps matching TRBD1 or TRBD2 (5 bases each). Germline-derived CDR1 and CDR2 are DFQATT and SNEGSKA (reference sequence). The V gene lost 6 bases and the J gene lost 8 bases, with 20 bases spanning the gap. The CDR3 length is 14 residues. The CDR3 reads CSAQGERESHEQFF. DNA of the CDR3: TGCAGTGCCCAAGGGGAGCGTGAGTCCCATGAGCAGTTCTTC.

This clonotype was detected many times. V usage is TRBV20-1 and J usage is TRBJ2-3; 9 bases line up with TRBD1. Germline lookup yields CDR1 DFQATT and CDR2 SNEGSKA (reference sequence). CDR3 length equals 11 residues. V shed 6 bases and J 12 bases; nucleotides not matched to a gene: 7. The CDR3 reads CSALTGGIQYF. The CDR3 DNA reads as TGCAGTGCCCTCACAGGGGGCATCCAGTATTTT.

The rearrangement uses TRBV12-3 or TRBV12-4 and TRBJ1-6; maybe TRBD1 (5 bases). There are 13 residues in the CDR3. V was clipped by 1 base and J by 8 bases, with 6 bases between them. CDR3 in DNA: TGTGCCAGCAGTTTAGTAGGGGATTCACCCCTCCACTTT. It encodes CASSLVGDSPLHF.

By share, this clonotype counts as medium-sized. Here the CDR3 reads CASRTGPGASSGANVLTF. DNA for the CDR3: TGTGCCAGCAGAACTGGGCCGGGGGCGTCGTCTGGGGCCAACGTCCTGACTTTC. The chain carries TRBV6-1 and TRBJ2-6; D may match TRBD1 or TRBD2 (6 bases each). Germline V gene sequence: CDR1 MNHNS, CDR2 SASEGT. CDR3 length equals 18 residues. The V end was cut by 6 bases, the J end by 1 base, with 19 bases between.

The V and J genes are TRBV28 and TRBJ2-5; 10 nucleotides line up with TRBD2. CDR3 length equals 18 residues. Germline-derived CDR1 and CDR2 are MDHEN and SYDVKM. The trim removed 7 bases at V and 1 base at J, leaving 15 bases unmatched. The CDR3 DNA reads TGTGCCAGCATCCGTGGACTAGCGGTAGGCCTAGCCCAAGAGACCCAGTACTTC. Translated, it gives CASIRGLAVGLAQETQYF.

This clonotype was counted once. V is TRBV6-1 and J is TRBJ1-6, with D unclear. The CDR3 runs to 15 residues. Germline lookup yields CDR1 MNHNS and CDR2 SASEGT. Trimming left V 5 bases short and J 8 bases short, with 16 bases between. CDR3 region: CASSQAWTGDSPLHF. For the CDR3, the DNA is TGTGCCAGCAGTCAGGCGTGGACCGGGGATTCACCCCTCCACTTT.

This clonotype showed up just once. The chain couples TRBV30 to TRBJ1-4; D might be TRBD1 (6 bases). Germline-derived CDR1 and CDR2 are GTSNPN and SVGIG (reference sequence). Trimming left V 3 bases short and J 3 bases short, with 11 bases between. The CDR3 sequence is 14 residues long. The chain's CDR3 is CAWSDGQSNEKLFF. CDR3 DNA sequence: TGTGCCTGGAGCGACGGACAGTCTAATGAAAAACTGTTTTTT.

There are many counts of this clonotype. J is TRBJ2-3 and V is TRBV27; 8 bases are a match to TRBD1. V gave up 5 bases and J gave up 2 bases; unmatched junction bases: 9. The CDR3 is 16 amino acids. CDR1 and CDR2 from the germline V gene are MNHEY and SMNVEV (reference sequence). The DNA for the CDR3 is TGTGCCAGCAGTCTTAATACAGGGGGGATCACAGATACGCAGTATTTT. Its protein is CASSLNTGGITDTQYF.